Listed here are 28 T cell receptor beta chains from one sample, sequenced in a study of cytomegalovirus exposure and HLA in healthy donors. PCR primers comprised 60 Vbeta and 13 Jbeta primers. TCRdb's table, derived via immunoSEQ multiplex PCR, lists solely in-frame clones and lacks some. The table includes 140,000 or so clones, approximately 79% detected once. The sample was PBMCs. These TCRs come from a female donor in good health and CMV-seronegative.

This sequence joins TRBV4-1 and TRBJ2-1; the match to TRBD1 covers 9 bases. The V gene's germline CDR1 is MGHRA and CDR2 YSYEKL. The CDR3 loop spans 15 amino acids. V lost 1 base, J lost 6 bases, and 4 bases stayed unmatched. The CDR3 is CASSQAGQGSNEQFF. The CDR3, as DNA: TGCGCCAGCAGCCAAGCGGGACAGGGCTCCAATGAGCAGTTCTTC.

The V gene is TRBV19, the J gene TRBJ1-5; D is undetermined. V lost 7 bases to trimming and J lost 3 bases, with 16 bases between them. The CDR3 extends over 15 amino acids. CDR1 is LNHDA, CDR2 SQIVND, per germline (reference sequence). CDR3 region: CASTPGRSYNQPQHF. In DNA form, the CDR3 reads TGTGCCAGTACCCCGGGGAGGTCCTACAATCAGCCCCAGCATTTT.

The chain links TRBV5-1 to TRBJ2-7, with D possibly TRBD2 on 6 matching bases. This CDR3 is 15 amino acids long. The germline CDR1 and CDR2 sequences are SGHRS and YFSETQ. V shed 2 bases and J shed 3 bases, with 15 bases lying between them. CDR3 nucleotide sequence: TGCGCCAGCAGCTTTGATAGCGGACCCTTCTACGAGCAGTACTTC. The encoded protein is CASSFDSGPFYEQYF.

In nucleotides, the CDR3 is TGTGCCAGCAGTTTACTAGCGGGAAAAGAGACCCAGTACTTC. It yields the protein CASSLLAGKETQYF. The chain has TRBV27 and TRBJ2-5, with 9 bases fitting TRBD2. Germline CDR1 and CDR2: MNHEY and SMNVEV (reference sequence). V was pared by 2 bases and J by 3 bases, with 1 base of the junction left unmatched. The CDR3 runs to 14 residues.

The chain couples TRBV25-1 to TRBJ2-7; TRBD1 is a possible D gene (5 bases). Trimming shortened V by 2 bases and J by 3 bases, and 8 bases separated the two germline ends. CDR3 length equals 13 residues. Per germline, CDR1 MGHDK and CDR2 SYGVNS. CDR3 DNA: TGTGCCAGCAGTGAAGGGGCGTTCTACGAGCAGTACTTC. It codes for CASSEGAFYEQYF.

The chain carries TRBV10-3 and TRBJ1-2, with TRBD1 identical over 10 bases. Germline trimming cut 0 bases from V and 4 bases from J; bases unmatched to any gene: 8. The CDR3 is 17 residues long. The germline V gene has CDR1 ENHRY and CDR2 SYGVKD. The CDR3 DNA follows: TGTGCCATCAGTGAGTCACCCGGACAGGGGGGCAGCTATGGCTACACCTTC. Translation gives CAISESPGQGGSYGYTF.

The chain carries TRBV30 and TRBJ1-2; 10 nucleotides line up with TRBD1. The germline CDR1 and CDR2 sequences are GTSNPN and SVGIG (reference sequence). With 7 bases clipped from V and 14 bases from J, the junction kept 19 bases outside the gene matches. There are 14 residues in the CDR3. CDR3 region: CASDRGPNTICCTF. In nucleotides, the CDR3 is TGTGCCTCCGACAGGGGGCCGAACACCATATGTTGTACCTTC.

This clone appeared a single time. Other DNA sequences in this specimen translate into the identical CDR3. CDR3 region: CASSQEGGSSYNEQFF. The CDR3 DNA is TGTGCCAGCAGCCAAGAGGGCGGGAGCTCCTACAATGAGCAGTTCTTC. J is TRBJ2-1 and V is TRBV4-2, with TRBD2 matching over 7 bases. The CDR3 is 16 amino acids. J lost 0 bases, V lost 0 bases, and 2 bases had no gene match. Germline-derived CDR1 and CDR2 are LGHNA and YNFKEQ.

The chain uses TRBV7-8 and TRBJ1-4; 11 bases match TRBD1. The CDR3 runs to 14 residues. J lost 8 bases, V lost 5 bases, and 4 bases had no gene match. Germline V lookup: CDR1 SGHVS, CDR2 FQNEAQ. The CDR3 here is CASSTDRGREKLFF. Written as DNA, the CDR3 is TGTGCCAGCAGCACGGACAGGGGGCGGGAAAAACTGTTTTTT.

The chain recombines TRBV27 with TRBJ2-5, with a tentative D call TRBD2 (5 bases). V was cut by 5 bases and J by 1 base, with 11 bases left in between. The CDR3 has 14 residues. The germline CDR1 and CDR2 sequences are MNHEY and SMNVEV (reference sequence). CDR3 coding DNA: TGTGCCAGCAGTGATGGACTGGGCCAAGAGACCCAGTACTTC. Translation: CASSDGLGQETQYF.

This chain joins TRBV30 and TRBJ2-2; D remains ambiguous. Germline values: CDR1 GTSNPN, CDR2 SVGIG (reference sequence). The CDR3 has 13 amino acids. Trimming left V 2 bases short and J 1 base short, with 5 bases between. CDR3 sequence (DNA): TGTGCCTGGAGTTACATGAACACCGGGGAGCTGTTTTTT. It is translated as CAWSYMNTGELFF. Looking up the rest from reference TRBV30 and TRBJ2-2 gives the full variable domain: SQTIHQWPATLVQPVGSPLSLECTVEGTSNPNLYWYRQAAGRGLQLLFYSVGIGQISSEVPQNLSASRPQDRQFILSSKKLLLSDSGFYLCAWSYMNTGELFFGEGSRLTVL.

This clone was detected only a few times. The CDR3 DNA sequence: TGTGCCAGCTCACCACAGACAGGGGTTGAGCAGTACTTC. Protein sequence: CASSPQTGVEQYF. The rearrangement uses TRBV18 and TRBJ2-7, with TRBD1 identical over 8 bases. This CDR3 is built from 13 residues. CDR1 and CDR2 (germline): KGHSH, LQKENI. V lost 1 base, J lost 7 bases, and 3 bases stayed unmatched.

The chain combines TRBV11-2 with TRBJ1-2; a weak D match, TRBD1 (6 bases). The CDR3 covers 18 residues. The germline V gene has CDR1 SGHAT and CDR2 FQNNGV. Trimming stripped 1 base from V and 0 bases from J, with 18 bases between. The CDR3 DNA sequence: TGTGCCAGCAGCTTAGGTCACTTTCAGGGGCCAGCTAACTATGGCTACACCTTC. Its translation: CASSLGHFQGPANYGYTF. Full variable domain (missing parts from reference TRBV11-2 and TRBJ1-2): EAGVAQSPRYKIIEKRQSVAFWCNPISGHATLYWYQQILGQGPKLLIQFQNNGVVDDSQLPKDRFSAERLKGVDSTLKIQPAKLEDSAVYLCASSLGHFQGPANYGYTFGSGTRLTVV.

This clone came up a few times. The V gene is TRBV2, the J gene TRBJ1-1; TRBD1 matches at 7 bases. Germline CDR1 SNHLY, CDR2 FYNNEI. Trimming cost V 6 bases and J 0 bases; bases outside gene matches: 4. CDR3 length: 14 residues. The CDR3 sequence: CASRLGQMNTEAFF. The CDR3 nucleotides read TGTGCCAGCAGGCTGGGACAGATGAACACTGAAGCTTTCTTT.

This chain joins TRBV27 and TRBJ2-2; 8 bases map to TRBD1. After removal of 8 bases from V and 4 bases from J, the junction contained 9 bases not matched to a gene. Germline loops: CDR1 MNHEY, CDR2 SMNVEV (reference sequence). The CDR3 is made up of 15 amino acids. CDR3 residues: CASGHGQGVTGELFF. In DNA, the CDR3 is TGTGCCAGCGGTCACGGACAGGGAGTCACCGGGGAGCTGTTTTTT.

This chain links TRBV18 with TRBJ2-1, with TRBD2 matching 10 bases. Unmatched junction bases numbered 7, after V lost 4 bases and J lost 7 bases. This CDR3 comprises 15 residues. Germline V lookup: CDR1 KGHSH, CDR2 LQKENI. CDR3 DNA: TGTGCCAGCTCACGGAAGCGGGAGGGCCGGAATGAGCAGTTCTTC. Protein sequence: CASSRKREGRNEQFF.

In this sample, this clone turned up a few times. V usage is TRBV11-2 and J usage is TRBJ2-7; TRBD2 matches at 11 bases. The CDR3 loop spans 16 amino acids. Unmatched junction bases numbered 11, after V lost 5 bases and J lost 5 bases. From germline, CDR1 is SGHAT and CDR2 FQNNGV. CDR3 in amino acids: CASSTYSGRANDEQYF. CDR3 coding DNA: TGTGCCAGCAGCACATATAGCGGGAGGGCCAACGACGAGCAGTACTTC.

V is TRBV27 and J is TRBJ1-4, with unresolved D. CDR3 length: 14 amino acids. V was clipped by 5 bases and J by 0 bases, with 7 bases between them. Per germline, CDR1 MNHEY and CDR2 SMNVEV (reference sequence). CDR3 amino acids: CASSQRATNEKLFF. The CDR3 nucleotides are TGTGCCAGCAGTCAGAGGGCAACTAATGAAAAACTGTTTTTT.

The rearrangement joins TRBV4-1 to TRBJ1-2; TRBD1 might be the D (6 bases). The CDR3 is made up of 15 amino acids. Trimming removed 3 bases from V and 7 bases from J, with 18 bases in between. CDR1 is MGHRA, CDR2 YSYEKL, per germline. The CDR3: CASSQKGVTSLGYTF. The CDR3 DNA reads TGCGCCAGCAGCCAGAAGGGGGTTACGAGCCTTGGCTACACCTTC.

The chain has TRBV5-8 and TRBJ1-5; D remains unclear. The CDR3 is 14 amino acids. Trimming removed 4 bases at V and 3 bases at J, with 11 bases between. Germline CDR1 reads SGHTS; CDR2 reads YDEGEE. The CDR3 sequence: CASSREQHNQPQHF. Here the CDR3 DNA reads TGTGCCAGCAGCCGGGAACAGCACAATCAGCCCCAGCATTTT.

The V gene is TRBV6-5, the J gene TRBJ2-7; perhaps TRBD1 as D (6 bases). Germline V gene sequence: CDR1 MNHEY, CDR2 SVGAGI. V lost 4 bases and J lost 4, with 14 bases in between. This CDR3 comprises 14 residues. The CDR3 spells CASSLTGSTYEQYF. The CDR3 coding sequence is TGTGCCAGCAGTTTGACAGGATCCACTTACGAGCAGTACTTC.

The chain employs TRBV5-1 and TRBJ2-5; D is perhaps TRBD1 (5 bases). Germline lookup yields CDR1 SGHRS and CDR2 YFSETQ. V lost 3 bases to trimming and J lost 0 bases, with 12 bases between them. The CDR3 is made up of 15 amino acids. The CDR3 loop is CASSYGDSNQETQYF. DNA of the CDR3: TGCGCCAGCAGCTATGGAGACAGCAACCAAGAGACCCAGTACTTC.

The chain joins TRBV2 to TRBJ1-5, with 8 bases matching TRBD1. The junction had 2 bases not matched to a gene; V was cut back by 4 bases and J by 3 bases. In germline, CDR1 is SNHLY, CDR2 FYNNEI. CDR3 length: 14 residues. DNA for the CDR3: TGTGCCAGCAGTGGACAGGGGTACAATCAGCCCCAGCATTTT. Protein product: CASSGQGYNQPQHF.

This rearrangement joins TRBV14 to TRBJ2-7; weak D call: TRBD2 (5 bases). This CDR3 spans 15 amino acids. CDR1 is SGHDN, CDR2 FVKESK, per germline. The V end lost 6 bases, the J end lost 1 base, and 16 bases lay between the germline ends. CDR3 sequence (DNA): TGTGCCAGCAGTCCCGGACTTTTCCGTTCCTACGAGCAGTACTTC. Translating gives CASSPGLFRSYEQYF.

This clone has only a few counts. This chain links TRBV29-1 with TRBJ1-1, with a tentative D call TRBD1 (6 bases). Trimming left V 6 bases short and J 6 bases short, with 17 bases between. The CDR3 sequence is 13 residues long. CDR1 SQVTM and CDR2 ANQGSEA come from the germline V gene. DNA of the CDR3: TGCAGCGTACGTGAGGGGGTCCGGGCTGAAGCTTTCTTT. Its protein product is CSVREGVRAEAFF. Variable domain in full (rest from reference TRBV29-1 and TRBJ1-1): SAVISQKPSRDICQRGTSLTIQCQVDSQVTMMFWYRQQPGQSLTLIATANQGSEATYESGFVIDKFPISRPNLTFSTLTVSNMSPEDSSIYLCSVREGVRAEAFFGQGTRLTVV.

CDR3 nucleotides: TGTGCCAGCAGTTTAAGTCGAAAAGCTTTAACTAACTATGGCTACACCTTC. It is translated as CASSLSRKALTNYGYTF. The gene calls are TRBV28 and TRBJ1-2, with no clear D. CDR3 size: 17 residues. Germline V gene lookup returns CDR1 MDHEN and CDR2 SYDVKM. The germline V and J ends were trimmed by 2 bases and 0 bases, with 16 bases remaining between them.

The genes are TRBV19 and TRBJ1-4; no reliable D call. Trimming removed 6 bases at V and 6 bases at J, with 11 bases between. Germline CDR1 reads LNHDA; CDR2 reads SQIVND (reference sequence). The CDR3 loop spans 13 amino acids. The CDR3 region is CASRKPGDEKLFF. In DNA form, the CDR3 reads TGTGCCAGTAGGAAGCCCGGGGATGAAAAACTGTTTTTT.

V and J are TRBV2 and TRBJ2-7; a weak D match, TRBD2 (6 bases). Germline values: CDR1 SNHLY, CDR2 FYNNEI. The V gene lost 3 bases and the J gene lost 0 bases, with 9 bases spanning the gap. CDR3 length: 14 amino acids. The CDR3 loop is CASSEDGSSYEQYF. In DNA, the CDR3 is TGTGCCAGCAGTGAGGACGGGAGCTCCTACGAGCAGTACTTC.